These T cell receptor beta chains were read from a single sample in a study of response to subunit inactivated influenza vaccine. TCRdb fed the RT-PCR reads into MiXCR, producing one record per CDR3 protein. In the table there are hundreds of thousands of distinct CDR3 sequences, 12% to 15% of which are singletons. The material was PBMCs from blood, obtained around 14 days before vaccination. These receptors originate from a man aged 50 or older who received an inactivated influenza vaccine. Each CDR3 is given with its conserved first and last residue. D genes are given only for firm matches. Part of the rows lack a size; the others show once, few, many or a class for expanded clones.

CDR3nt: TGTGCCATCAGTGCCCTTGGGGGGGCGCAAGAAAAACTGTTTTTT
CDR3aa: CAISALGGAQEKLFF
v_gene: TRBV10-3
d_gene: .
j_gene: TRBJ1-4
abundance: few

CDR3nt: TGTGCCAGCAGTGGAACCGGGACGGGGCGAATGGGTACGCAGTATTTT
CDR3aa: CASSGTGTGRMGTQYF
v_gene: TRBV7-9
d_gene: .
j_gene: TRBJ2-3
abundance: .

CDR3nt: TGTGCCTGGAGTGTAGGTCCTCCTAGCGGGGGGGTCGCCAAACCCACCGGGGAGCTGTTTTTT
CDR3aa: CAWSVGPPSGGVAKPTGELFF
v_gene: TRBV30
d_gene: TRBD2
j_gene: TRBJ2-2
abundance: few

CDR3nt: TGCAGTGCTCCTAAATCCGGGACAGGGAACACTGAAGCTTTCTTT
CDR3aa: CSAPKSGTGNTEAFF
v_gene: TRBV20-1
d_gene: TRBD1
j_gene: TRBJ1-1
abundance: few

CDR3nt: TGTGCCAGCAGCCCTACCGGGAGCCGCTACGAGCAGTACTTC
CDR3aa: CASSPTGSRYEQYF
v_gene: TRBV6-1
d_gene: .
j_gene: TRBJ2-7
abundance: .

CDR3nt: TGTGCCAGCAGTGGGTCTCACCCTTTAGGCTACAATGAGCAGTTCTTC
CDR3aa: CASSGSHPLGYNEQFF
v_gene: TRBV25-1
d_gene: .
j_gene: TRBJ2-1
abundance: few

CDR3nt: TGCAGCGTTGAGACAGGCCGCAATCAGCCCCAGCATTTT
CDR3aa: CSVETGRNQPQHF
v_gene: TRBV29-1
d_gene: .
j_gene: TRBJ1-5
abundance: .

CDR3nt: TGTGCCAGCAGTTACTCCCGGACAGCTAGTTACGAGCAGTACTTC
CDR3aa: CASSYSRTASYEQYF
v_gene: TRBV6-2/TRBV6-3
d_gene: .
j_gene: TRBJ2-7
abundance: .

CDR3nt: TGCGCCAGCACCCCTGGGGCCAGGGCCAATCAGCCCCAGCATTTT
CDR3aa: CASTPGARANQPQHF
v_gene: TRBV23-1
d_gene: .
j_gene: TRBJ1-5
abundance: .

CDR3nt: TGCGCCAGCGGTACAGGGAGTGAGCAGTTCTTC
CDR3aa: CASGTGSEQFF
v_gene: TRBV10-1
d_gene: .
j_gene: TRBJ2-1
abundance: .

CDR3nt: TGTGCCAGCAGCTCCCGGCAGGGGGCAAACTATGGCTACACCTTC
CDR3aa: CASSSRQGANYGYTF
v_gene: TRBV11-2
d_gene: TRBD1
j_gene: TRBJ1-2
abundance: few

CDR3nt: TGTGCCAGCAGTCCCACAGGGAGCAATGAGCAGTTCTTC
CDR3aa: CASSPTGSNEQFF
v_gene: TRBV12-3/TRBV12-4
d_gene: .
j_gene: TRBJ2-1
abundance: few

CDR3nt: TGCAGCCTTTCCCTCCGGGACAGGGGTAACATTCAGTACTTC
CDR3aa: CSLSLRDRGNIQYF
v_gene: TRBV20-1
d_gene: TRBD1
j_gene: TRBJ2-4
abundance: .

CDR3nt: TGCAGTGCTTTTTCCGCGGGGACGGGCACAGATACGCAGTATTTT
CDR3aa: CSAFSAGTGTDTQYF
v_gene: TRBV20-1
d_gene: .
j_gene: TRBJ2-3
abundance: .

CDR3nt: TGTGCCATCAGTGCGGGACAAGTTAATTCACCCCTCCACTTT
CDR3aa: CAISAGQVNSPLHF
v_gene: TRBV10-3
d_gene: .
j_gene: TRBJ1-6
abundance: few

CDR3nt: TGCAGCGTAGCCCAGCAAGAGACCCAGTACTTC
CDR3aa: CSVAQQETQYF
v_gene: TRBV29-1
d_gene: .
j_gene: TRBJ2-5
abundance: .

CDR3nt: TGTGCCAGCAGAATACGGCCGGGGGAAAAACTGTTTTTT
CDR3aa: CASRIRPGEKLFF
v_gene: TRBV2
d_gene: .
j_gene: TRBJ1-4
abundance: many

CDR3nt: TGCGCCAGCAGCTCAACAAAGGGTCCTGGCACAGATACGCAGTATTTT
CDR3aa: CASSSTKGPGTDTQYF
v_gene: TRBV5-1
d_gene: .
j_gene: TRBJ2-3
abundance: many

CDR3nt: TGTGCCAGCTCACCAACCGGGCCAACGGGCTACGAGCAGTACTTC
CDR3aa: CASSPTGPTGYEQYF
v_gene: TRBV18
d_gene: .
j_gene: TRBJ2-7
abundance: few

CDR3nt: TGTGCCAGCTTCTTAGCGGGAGGGAGGGGTACCTACAATGAGCAGTTCTTC
CDR3aa: CASFLAGGRGTYNEQFF
v_gene: TRBV6-1
d_gene: TRBD2
j_gene: TRBJ2-1
abundance: few

CDR3nt: TGTGCCAGCAGCTTACTTAGTTTCACAGGTGGGGAGCAGTACTTC
CDR3aa: CASSLLSFTGGEQYF
v_gene: TRBV11-2
d_gene: .
j_gene: TRBJ2-7
abundance: .

CDR3nt: TGTGCCAGCAGCTTAGTTAGCGTGGAGCTGTTTTTT
CDR3aa: CASSLVSVELFF
v_gene: TRBV7-2
d_gene: .
j_gene: TRBJ2-2
abundance: .

CDR3nt: TGTGCCAGCAGTGAGCGGGGACAGGGGTTTGGCTACACCTTC
CDR3aa: CASSERGQGFGYTF
v_gene: TRBV2
d_gene: TRBD1
j_gene: TRBJ1-2
abundance: few

CDR3nt: TGTGCCAGCAGAAGAAGGACAGGGGACAGCAATCAGCCCCAGCATTTT
CDR3aa: CASRRRTGDSNQPQHF
v_gene: TRBV2
d_gene: TRBD1
j_gene: TRBJ1-5
abundance: .

CDR3nt: TGTGCCAGCAGCCGATGGACAGCTAGCAATCAGCCCCAGCATTTT
CDR3aa: CASSRWTASNQPQHF
v_gene: TRBV16
d_gene: .
j_gene: TRBJ1-5
abundance: few

CDR3nt: TGTGCCAGCAGCTATGGCCCTTGGGAAGGCTACACCTTC
CDR3aa: CASSYGPWEGYTF
v_gene: TRBV7-9
d_gene: .
j_gene: TRBJ1-2
abundance: .

CDR3nt: TGCGCCAGCAGTCTCGGGGGAGCGGGGACCTACAATGAGCAGTTCTTC
CDR3aa: CASSLGGAGTYNEQFF
v_gene: TRBV4-3
d_gene: TRBD2
j_gene: TRBJ2-1
abundance: few

CDR3nt: TGTGCCAGCAGCGACAGGAACATGAACACTGAAGCTTTCTTT
CDR3aa: CASSDRNMNTEAFF
v_gene: TRBV7-9
d_gene: .
j_gene: TRBJ1-1
abundance: .

CDR3nt: TGCGCCAGCAGCCAATTTCCGGGACAGGGGGCTGGTGAGGGCTACACCTTC
CDR3aa: CASSQFPGQGAGEGYTF
v_gene: TRBV4-1
d_gene: TRBD1
j_gene: TRBJ1-2
abundance: .

CDR3nt: TGTGCCACCAGTGATTTGACCGGAAGTGGTACAGATACGCAGTATTTT
CDR3aa: CATSDLTGSGTDTQYF
v_gene: TRBV24-1
d_gene: .
j_gene: TRBJ2-3
abundance: many